A selection of T cell receptor beta chains follows, all from one sample in a study of regulatory T cells in long-lasting Graves disease. TCRdb re-called the multiplex PCR reads through MiXCR, storing one row per CDR3 protein. The profile shows 520,000 or so distinct CDR3 sequences, 12% of them singletons. This sample was shared with a second study, whose subject was T cells in Graves' hyperthyroidism and ophthalmopathy.

The sequences come from peripheral blood mononuclear cells (PBMCs), collected at new diagnosis, from a patient treated with antithyroid drugs. These receptors were taken from a woman aged 25-40 years with Graves disease. CDR3s include the opening cysteine and the closing phenylalanine or tryptophan. D genes are given only for firm matches. Only some rows state a clone size, as once, few, many or a class for expanded clones.

>TRBV6-9|TRBJ1-4|many|NA
CASSYQAKGEKLFF
TGTGCCAGCAGTTACCAAGCGAAGGGGGAAAAACTGTTTTTT
>TRBV9|TRBJ1-3|many|TRBD1
CASSEGDSQSPSGNTIYF
TGTGCCAGCAGCGAGGGGGACAGTCAATCCCCCTCTGGAAACACCATATATTTT
>TRBV10-1|TRBJ2-1|few|TRBD2
CASSDRGGLEQFF
TGCGCCAGCAGTGATCGGGGGGGACTTGAGCAGTTCTTC
>TRBV20-1|TRBJ1-1|many|NA
CSARRSGAYNTEAFF
TGCAGTGCTAGACGTTCGGGAGCGTATAACACTGAAGCTTTCTTT
>TRBV4-1|TRBJ2-1|few|TRBD1
CASSQVGTGNEQFF
TGCGCCAGCAGCCAGGTGGGGACAGGTAATGAGCAGTTCTTC
>TRBV7-3|TRBJ2-3|many|TRBD2
CASSLGSGGSDTQYF
TGTGCCAGCAGCTTAGGTAGCGGGGGGTCAGATACGCAGTATTTT
>TRBV11-2|TRBJ1-1|many|NA
CASSLIAGYTEAFF
TGTGCCAGCAGCTTAATCGCAGGGTATACTGAAGCTTTCTTT
>TRBV3-1|TRBJ2-3|many|TRBD1
CASTDRGNTDTQYF
TGTGCCAGCACCGACAGGGGAAACACAGATACGCAGTATTTT
>TRBV4-3|TRBJ1-6|few|NA
CASSQSAIRGDRGSPLHF
TGCGCCAGCAGCCAAAGTGCGATACGGGGGGATAGAGGATCACCCCTCCACTTT
>TRBV24-1|TRBJ1-3|many|TRBD1
CATSYRGFVGNTIYF
TGTGCCACCAGCTACAGGGGATTCGTTGGAAACACCATATATTTT
>TRBV4-1|TRBJ2-7|few|NA
CASSQVPGTIYEQYF
TGCGCCAGCAGCCAAGTCCCGGGGACGATCTACGAGCAGTACTTC
>TRBV12-3/TRBV12-4|TRBJ2-1|many|NA
CASSLEGLAYNEQFF
TGTGCCAGCAGTTTAGAAGGCCTAGCCTACAATGAGCAGTTCTTC
>TRBV28|TRBJ1-2|NA|NA
CASNGANYGYTF
TGTGCCAGCAATGGTGCTAACTATGGCTACACCTTC
>TRBV2|TRBJ2-1|many|NA
CASSELGETWGYNEQFF
TGTGCCAGCAGTGAACTGGGTGAGACTTGGGGTTACAATGAGCAGTTCTTC
>TRBV6-2/TRBV6-3|TRBJ1-6|few|TRBD1
CASSDPGTENSPLHF
TGTGCCAGCAGTGACCCCGGGACAGAGAATTCACCCCTCCACTTT
>TRBV24-1|TRBJ2-1|many|TRBD2
CATSDRTSGRSNEQFF
TGTGCCACCAGTGATAGGACTAGCGGGAGAAGTAATGAGCAGTTCTTC
>TRBV10-3|TRBJ2-3|many|NA
CAISESMGSLDTQYF
TGTGCCATCAGTGAGTCGATGGGCTCCCTAGATACGCAGTATTTT
>TRBV28|TRBJ2-7|many|NA
CASSLSPLGGQYF
TGTGCCAGCAGTTTAAGCCCCCTAGGGGGGCAGTACTTC
>TRBV6-1|TRBJ1-1|few|NA
CASRRRGGPNTEAFF
TGTGCCAGCAGACGGCGCGGGGGGCCGAACACTGAAGCTTTCTTT
>TRBV20-1|TRBJ2-1|many|TRBD2
CSATRLAGYNEQFF
TGCAGTGCTACCCGACTAGCGGGGTACAATGAGCAGTTCTTC
>TRBV19|TRBJ2-7|few|TRBD1
CASSRLGQGALVEQYF
TGTGCCAGTAGCCGACTCGGACAGGGGGCCCTGGTGGAGCAGTACTTC
>TRBV5-1|TRBJ2-7|many|TRBD2
CASSFGSGRAYEQYF
TGCGCCAGCAGCTTCGGTAGCGGGAGGGCCTACGAGCAGTACTTC
>TRBV12-3/TRBV12-4|TRBJ2-3|many|TRBD2
CASSFSGNTDTQYF
TGTGCCAGCAGTTTTAGCGGGAACACAGATACGCAGTATTTT
>TRBV19|TRBJ2-1|few|TRBD2
CASSMDRGGAQGQFF
TGTGCCAGTAGTATGGATCGCGGGGGGGCCCAGGGGCAGTTCTTC
>TRBV11-2|TRBJ2-5|many|TRBD1
CASSNRDRVETQYF
TGTGCCAGCAGCAACCGAGACAGGGTGGAGACCCAGTACTTC
>TRBV27|TRBJ2-1|NA|TRBD2
CASNRLAGGPYNEQFF
TGTGCCAGCAACAGACTAGCGGGAGGGCCCTACAATGAGCAGTTCTTC
>TRBV6-2/TRBV6-3|TRBJ2-4|few|TRBD2
CASSQGAGIQYF
TGTGCCAGCAGCCAGGGAGCGGGAATTCAGTACTTC
>TRBV24-1|TRBJ1-2|many|TRBD1
CATSGTGPNYGYTF
TGTGCCACCTCAGGGACAGGCCCTAACTATGGCTACACCTTC
>TRBV2|TRBJ2-1|few|TRBD2
CASRGTSGRSPDEQFF
TGTGCCAGCAGGGGGACTAGCGGGAGATCCCCCGATGAGCAGTTCTTC
>TRBV7-2|TRBJ2-1|many|NA
CASSRYPGSYNEQFF
TGTGCCAGCAGCCGTTACCCCGGGTCCTACAATGAGCAGTTCTTC
>TRBV24-1|TRBJ2-2|many|NA
CATSGRLGYTGELFF
TGTGCCACCAGTGGCCGATTAGGATACACCGGGGAGCTGTTTTTT
>TRBV6-1|TRBJ1-1|many|TRBD1
CASSRWTGGSSRAFF
TGTGCCAGCAGTCGCTGGACAGGGGGCTCGTCTCGAGCTTTCTTT
>TRBV19|TRBJ1-1|many|NA
CASSSRERNTEAFF
TGTGCCAGTAGTTCCAGGGAAAGGAACACTGAAGCTTTCTTT
>TRBV6-2/TRBV6-3|TRBJ1-1|NA|TRBD1
CASSRPGQGNTEAFF
TGTGCCAGCAGCAGACCGGGACAGGGGAACACTGAAGCTTTCTTT
>TRBV7-9|TRBJ2-1|many|NA
CASSFPVDYLGNEQFF
TGTGCCAGCAGCTTTCCAGTGGACTACCTAGGGAATGAGCAGTTCTTC
>TRBV20-1|TRBJ1-2|many|NA
CSASPSRVNYGYTF
TGCAGTGCTAGTCCTTCGCGGGTTAACTATGGCTACACCTTC
>TRBV2|TRBJ1-1|many|TRBD1
CASSGTGGLAFF
TGTGCCAGCAGCGGGACAGGGGGATTAGCTTTCTTT
>TRBV30|TRBJ2-1|NA|NA
CAWSGGTIYDLNEQFF
TGTGCCTGGAGTGGGGGGACAATCTATGATCTCAATGAGCAGTTCTTC
>TRBV12-3/TRBV12-4|TRBJ1-2|few|NA
CASSTRGSYGYTF
TGTGCCAGCAGTACCAGGGGCTCATATGGCTACACCTTC
>TRBV13|TRBJ2-7|NA|TRBD1
CASSLRGTGYDEQYF
TGTGCCAGCAGCTTGAGAGGGACAGGGTACGACGAGCAGTACTTC
>TRBV30|TRBJ1-2|many|NA
CAWSVGLRYGYTF
TGTGCCTGGAGTGTAGGTCTCCGGTATGGCTACACCTTC
>TRBV11-2|TRBJ2-3|many|TRBD2
CASSLIAGGPNTQYF
TGTGCCAGCAGCTTAATAGCGGGAGGTCCAAATACGCAGTATTTT
>TRBV9|TRBJ2-2|NA|TRBD1
CASSVARTGPGELFF
TGTGCCAGCAGCGTAGCCCGGACAGGGCCCGGGGAGCTGTTTTTT